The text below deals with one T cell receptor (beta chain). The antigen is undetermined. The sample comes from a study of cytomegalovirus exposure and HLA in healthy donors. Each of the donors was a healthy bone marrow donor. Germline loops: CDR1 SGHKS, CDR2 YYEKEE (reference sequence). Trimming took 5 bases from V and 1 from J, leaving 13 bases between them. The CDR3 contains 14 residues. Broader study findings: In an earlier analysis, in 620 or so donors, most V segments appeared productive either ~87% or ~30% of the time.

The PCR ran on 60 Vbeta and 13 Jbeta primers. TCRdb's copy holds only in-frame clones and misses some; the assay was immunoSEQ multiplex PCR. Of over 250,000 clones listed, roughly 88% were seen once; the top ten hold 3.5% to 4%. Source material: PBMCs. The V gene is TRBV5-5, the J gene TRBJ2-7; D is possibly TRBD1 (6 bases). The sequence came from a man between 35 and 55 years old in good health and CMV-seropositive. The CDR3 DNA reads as TGTGCCAGCAGGCCGGGACATGGGTCCTACGAGCAGTACTTC. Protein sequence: CASRPGHGSYEQYF.